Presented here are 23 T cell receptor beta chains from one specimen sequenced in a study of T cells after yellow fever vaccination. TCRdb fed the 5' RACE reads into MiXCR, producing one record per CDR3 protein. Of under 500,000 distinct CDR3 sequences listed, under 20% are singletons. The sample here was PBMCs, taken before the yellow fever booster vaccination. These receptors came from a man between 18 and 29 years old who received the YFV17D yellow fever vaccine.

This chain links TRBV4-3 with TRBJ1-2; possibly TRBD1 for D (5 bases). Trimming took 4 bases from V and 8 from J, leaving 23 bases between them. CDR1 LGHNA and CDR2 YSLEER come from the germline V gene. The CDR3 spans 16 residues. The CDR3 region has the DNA TGCGCCAGCAGCCGCGCACTGACAGTTACCAGGGAGGGCTACACCTTC. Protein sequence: CASSRALTVTREGYTF.

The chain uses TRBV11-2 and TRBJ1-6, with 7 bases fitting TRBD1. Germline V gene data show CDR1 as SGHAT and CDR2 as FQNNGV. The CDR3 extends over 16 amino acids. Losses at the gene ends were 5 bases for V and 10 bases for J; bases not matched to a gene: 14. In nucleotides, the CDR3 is TGTGCCAGCAGCGCAATCAGGGGGGGTTTACGGTCACCCCTCCACTTT. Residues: CASSAIRGGLRSPLHF.

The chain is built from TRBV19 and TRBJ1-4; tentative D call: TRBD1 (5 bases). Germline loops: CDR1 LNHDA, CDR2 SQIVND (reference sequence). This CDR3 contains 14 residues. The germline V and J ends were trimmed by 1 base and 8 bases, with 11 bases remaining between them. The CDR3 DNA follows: TGTGCCAGTAGTATAGGCGGGACGTCCGAAAAACTGTTTTTT. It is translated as CASSIGGTSEKLFF.

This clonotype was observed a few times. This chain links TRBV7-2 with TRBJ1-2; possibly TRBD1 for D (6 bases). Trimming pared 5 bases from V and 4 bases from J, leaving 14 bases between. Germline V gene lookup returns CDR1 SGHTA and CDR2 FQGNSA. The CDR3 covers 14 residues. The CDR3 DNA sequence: TGTGCCAGCAGCGGCATGCAGGGGTTCTATGGCTACACCTTC. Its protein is CASSGMQGFYGYTF.

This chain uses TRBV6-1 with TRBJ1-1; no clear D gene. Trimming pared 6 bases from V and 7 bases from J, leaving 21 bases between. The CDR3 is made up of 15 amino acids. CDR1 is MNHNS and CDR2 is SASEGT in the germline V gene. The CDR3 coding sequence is TGTGCCAGCAGCCCCGATCTAGTTCCGGGCCGTGAAGCTTTCTTT. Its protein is CASSPDLVPGREAFF.

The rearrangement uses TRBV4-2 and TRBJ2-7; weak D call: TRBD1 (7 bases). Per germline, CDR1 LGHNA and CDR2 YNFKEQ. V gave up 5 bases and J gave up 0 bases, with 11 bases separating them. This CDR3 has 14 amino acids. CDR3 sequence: CASSAGGLSYEQYF. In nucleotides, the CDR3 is TGTGCCAGCAGCGCAGGGGGACTCTCCTACGAGCAGTACTTC.

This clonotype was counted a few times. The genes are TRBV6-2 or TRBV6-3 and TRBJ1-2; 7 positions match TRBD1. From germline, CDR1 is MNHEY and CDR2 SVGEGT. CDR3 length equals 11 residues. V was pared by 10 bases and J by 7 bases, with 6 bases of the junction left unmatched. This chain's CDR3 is CATRDRAGYTF. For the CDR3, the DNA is TGTGCCACCAGAGACAGGGCTGGCTACACCTTC.

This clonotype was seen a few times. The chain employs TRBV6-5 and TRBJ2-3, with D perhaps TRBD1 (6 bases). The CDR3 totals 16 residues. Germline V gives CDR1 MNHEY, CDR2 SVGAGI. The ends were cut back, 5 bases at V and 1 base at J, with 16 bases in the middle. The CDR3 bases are TGTGCCAGCAGTATTACTTACAGGGTTGGCACAGATACGCAGTATTTT. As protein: CASSITYRVGTDTQYF.

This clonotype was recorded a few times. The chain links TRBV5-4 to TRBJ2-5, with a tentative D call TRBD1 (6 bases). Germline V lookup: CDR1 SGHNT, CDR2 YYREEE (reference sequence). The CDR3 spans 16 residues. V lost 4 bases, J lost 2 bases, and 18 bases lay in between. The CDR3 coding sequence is TGTGCCAGCAGCGCGGACAGCCCAATGCTTCAAGAGACCCAGTACTTC. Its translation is CASSADSPMLQETQYF.

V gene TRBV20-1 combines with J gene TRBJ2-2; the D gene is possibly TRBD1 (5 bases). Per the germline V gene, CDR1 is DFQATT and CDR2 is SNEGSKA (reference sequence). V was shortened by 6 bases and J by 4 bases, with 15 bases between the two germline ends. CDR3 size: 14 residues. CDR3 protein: CSASTGRGTGELFF. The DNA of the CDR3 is TGCAGTGCGAGTACAGGTCGCGGCACCGGGGAGCTGTTTTTT.

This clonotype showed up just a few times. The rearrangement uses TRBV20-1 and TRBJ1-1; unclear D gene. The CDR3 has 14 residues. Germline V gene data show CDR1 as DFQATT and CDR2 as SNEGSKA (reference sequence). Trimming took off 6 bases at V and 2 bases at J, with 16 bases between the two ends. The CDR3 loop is CSASPGSINTEAFF. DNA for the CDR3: TGCAGTGCCAGCCCCGGGTCCATCAACACTGAAGCTTTCTTT.

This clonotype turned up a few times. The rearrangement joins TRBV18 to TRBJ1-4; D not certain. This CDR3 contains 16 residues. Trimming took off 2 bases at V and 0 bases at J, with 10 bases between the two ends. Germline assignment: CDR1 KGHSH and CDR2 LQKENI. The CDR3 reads CASSPTQAATNEKLFF. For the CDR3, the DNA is TGTGCCAGCTCACCAACCCAGGCTGCAACTAATGAAAAACTGTTTTTT.

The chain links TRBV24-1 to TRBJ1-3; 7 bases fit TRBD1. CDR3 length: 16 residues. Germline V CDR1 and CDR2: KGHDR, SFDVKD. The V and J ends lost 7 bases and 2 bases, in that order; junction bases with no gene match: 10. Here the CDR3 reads CATSRPRTGAGNTIYF. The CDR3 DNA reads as TGTGCCACCAGCAGACCGCGGACAGGAGCTGGAAACACCATATATTTT.

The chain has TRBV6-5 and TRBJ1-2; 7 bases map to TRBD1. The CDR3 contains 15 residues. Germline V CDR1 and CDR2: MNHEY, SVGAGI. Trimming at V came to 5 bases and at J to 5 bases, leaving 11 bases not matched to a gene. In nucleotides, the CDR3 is TGTGCCAGCAGTCTTACAGGGGAGTATCCTTATGGCTACACCTTC. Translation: CASSLTGEYPYGYTF.

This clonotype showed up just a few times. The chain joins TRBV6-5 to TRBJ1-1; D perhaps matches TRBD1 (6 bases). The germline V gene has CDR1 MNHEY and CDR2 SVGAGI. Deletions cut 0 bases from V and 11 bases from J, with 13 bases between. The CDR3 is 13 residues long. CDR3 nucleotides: TGTGCCAGCAGTTACTCGTCCCAGGGGTCGGCTTTCTTT. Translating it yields CASSYSSQGSAFF.

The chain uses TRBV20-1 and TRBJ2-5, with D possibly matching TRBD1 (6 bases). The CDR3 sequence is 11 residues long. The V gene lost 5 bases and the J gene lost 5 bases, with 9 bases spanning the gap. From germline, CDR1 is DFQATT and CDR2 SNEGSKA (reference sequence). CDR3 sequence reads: CSARTVETQYF. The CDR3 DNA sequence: TGCAGTGCTCGGACAGTGGAGACCCAGTACTTC.

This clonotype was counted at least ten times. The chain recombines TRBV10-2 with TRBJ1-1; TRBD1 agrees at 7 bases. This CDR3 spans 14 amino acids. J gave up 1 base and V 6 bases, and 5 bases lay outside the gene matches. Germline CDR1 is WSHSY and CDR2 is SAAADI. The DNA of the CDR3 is TGCGCCAGCAGGCTCTCAGGGGGGAACACTGAAGCTTTCTTT. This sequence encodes CASRLSGGNTEAFF.

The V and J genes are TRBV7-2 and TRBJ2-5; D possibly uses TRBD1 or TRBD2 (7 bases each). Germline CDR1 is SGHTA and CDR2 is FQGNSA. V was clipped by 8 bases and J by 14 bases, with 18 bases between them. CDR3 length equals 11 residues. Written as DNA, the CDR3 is TGTGCCAGCCGACAGGGCGGGGGACTATACTTC. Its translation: CASRQGGGLYF.

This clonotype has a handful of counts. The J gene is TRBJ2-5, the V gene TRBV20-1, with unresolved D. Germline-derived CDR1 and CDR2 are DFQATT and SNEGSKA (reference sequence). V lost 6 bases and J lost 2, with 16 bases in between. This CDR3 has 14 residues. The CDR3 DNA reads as TGCAGTGCACCTAGGCTGGGTTCTCAAGAGACCCAGTACTTC. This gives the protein CSAPRLGSQETQYF.

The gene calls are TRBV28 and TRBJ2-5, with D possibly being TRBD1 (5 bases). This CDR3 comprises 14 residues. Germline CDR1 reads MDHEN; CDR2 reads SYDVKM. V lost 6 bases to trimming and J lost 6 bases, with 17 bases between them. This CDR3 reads CASSLMSGLQTQYF. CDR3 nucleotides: TGTGCCAGCAGCCTAATGTCAGGGTTGCAGACCCAGTACTTC. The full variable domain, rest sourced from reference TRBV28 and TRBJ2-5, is DVKVTQSSRYLVKRTGEKVFLECVQDMDHENMFWYRQDPGLGLRLIYFSYDVKMKEKGDIPEGYSVSREKKERFSLILESASTNQTSMYLCASSLMSGLQTQYFGPGTRLLVL.

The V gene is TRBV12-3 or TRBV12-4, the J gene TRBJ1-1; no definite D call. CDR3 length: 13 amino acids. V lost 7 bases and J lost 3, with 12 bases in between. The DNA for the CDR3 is TGTGCCAGCAACCTCCGGGGAGACACTGAAGCTTTCTTT. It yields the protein CASNLRGDTEAFF.

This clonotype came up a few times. DNA for the CDR3: TGCGCCAGCAGCCAGGGACTAGCGAGGCGTGAGACCCAGTACTTC. It translates to CASSQGLARRETQYF. The chain employs TRBV4-1 and TRBJ2-5; TRBD2 aligns across 10 bases. CDR3 length equals 15 residues. V dropped 3 bases and J dropped 5; count of bases not matched to a gene: 6. Germline V CDR1 and CDR2: MGHRA, YSYEKL.

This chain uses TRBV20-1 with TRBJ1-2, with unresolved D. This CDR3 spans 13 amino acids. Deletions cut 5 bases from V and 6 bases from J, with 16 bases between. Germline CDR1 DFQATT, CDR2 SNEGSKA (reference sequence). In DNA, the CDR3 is TGCAGTGCTGGAGGAGCAGCGGTAGATGGCTACACCTTC. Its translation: CSAGGAAVDGYTF.